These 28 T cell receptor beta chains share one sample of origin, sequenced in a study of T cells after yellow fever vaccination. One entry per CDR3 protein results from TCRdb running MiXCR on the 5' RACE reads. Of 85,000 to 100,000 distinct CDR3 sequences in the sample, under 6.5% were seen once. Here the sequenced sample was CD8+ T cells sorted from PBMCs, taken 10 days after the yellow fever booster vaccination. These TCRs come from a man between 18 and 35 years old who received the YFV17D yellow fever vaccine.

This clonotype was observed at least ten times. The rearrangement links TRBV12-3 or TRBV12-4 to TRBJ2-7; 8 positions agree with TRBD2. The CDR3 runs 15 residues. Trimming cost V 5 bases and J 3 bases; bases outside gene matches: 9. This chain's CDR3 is CASSAPGLVGYEQYF. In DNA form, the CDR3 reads TGTGCCAGCAGTGCCCCGGGACTAGTGGGCTACGAGCAGTACTTC.

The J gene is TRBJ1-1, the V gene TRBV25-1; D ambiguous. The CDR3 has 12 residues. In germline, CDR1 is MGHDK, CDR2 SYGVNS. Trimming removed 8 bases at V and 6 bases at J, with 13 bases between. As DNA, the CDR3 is TGTGCCAGCTCCTACCGGGAGGCTGAAGCTTTCTTT. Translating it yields CASSYREAEAFF.

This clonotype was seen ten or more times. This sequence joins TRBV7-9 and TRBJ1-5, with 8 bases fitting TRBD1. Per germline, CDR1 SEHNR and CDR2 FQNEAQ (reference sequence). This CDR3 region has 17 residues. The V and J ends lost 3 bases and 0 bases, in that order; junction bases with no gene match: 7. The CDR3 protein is CASSFGQGPYSNQPQHF. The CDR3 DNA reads TGTGCCAGCAGCTTCGGACAGGGTCCCTATAGCAATCAGCCCCAGCATTTT.

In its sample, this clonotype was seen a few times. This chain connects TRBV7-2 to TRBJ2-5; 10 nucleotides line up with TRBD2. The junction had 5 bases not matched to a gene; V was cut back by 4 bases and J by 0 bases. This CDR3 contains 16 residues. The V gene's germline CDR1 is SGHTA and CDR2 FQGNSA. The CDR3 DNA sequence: TGTGCCAGCAGCTCCCAGCGGGGGGGGTACCAAGAGACCCAGTACTTC. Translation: CASSSQRGGYQETQYF.

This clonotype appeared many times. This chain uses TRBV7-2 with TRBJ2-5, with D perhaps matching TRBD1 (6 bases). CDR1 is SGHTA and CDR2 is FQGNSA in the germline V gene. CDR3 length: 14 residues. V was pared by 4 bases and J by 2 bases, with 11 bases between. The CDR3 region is CASSWPGQQETQYF. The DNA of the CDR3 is TGTGCCAGCAGCTGGCCGGGACAACAAGAGACCCAGTACTTC. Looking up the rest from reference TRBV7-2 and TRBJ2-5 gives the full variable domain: GAGVSQSPSNKVTEKGKDVELRCDPISGHTALYWYRQSLGQGLEFLIYFQGNSAPDKSGLPSDRFSAERTGGSVSTLTIQRTQQEDSAVYLCASSWPGQQETQYFGPGTRLLVL.

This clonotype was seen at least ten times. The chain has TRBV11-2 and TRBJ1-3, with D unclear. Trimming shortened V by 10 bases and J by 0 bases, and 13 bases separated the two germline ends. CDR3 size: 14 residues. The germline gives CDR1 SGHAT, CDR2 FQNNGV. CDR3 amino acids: CATRGGSSGNTIYF. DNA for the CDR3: TGTGCCACCCGAGGAGGCTCCTCTGGAAACACCATATATTTT.

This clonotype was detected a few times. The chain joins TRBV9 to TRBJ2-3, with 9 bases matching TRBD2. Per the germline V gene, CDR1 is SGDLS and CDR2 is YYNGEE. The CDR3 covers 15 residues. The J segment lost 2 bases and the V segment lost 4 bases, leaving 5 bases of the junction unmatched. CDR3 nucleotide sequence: TGTGCCAGCAGCAGAAAGCGGGGGGACACAGATACGCAGTATTTT. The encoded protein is CASSRKRGDTDTQYF.

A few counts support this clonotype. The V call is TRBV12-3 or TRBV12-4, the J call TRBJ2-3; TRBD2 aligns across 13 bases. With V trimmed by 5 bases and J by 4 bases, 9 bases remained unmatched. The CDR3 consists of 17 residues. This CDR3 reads CASSGLAGDVVSDTQYF. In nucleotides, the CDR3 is TGTGCCAGCAGTGGACTAGCGGGGGATGTGGTCTCAGATACGCAGTATTTT.

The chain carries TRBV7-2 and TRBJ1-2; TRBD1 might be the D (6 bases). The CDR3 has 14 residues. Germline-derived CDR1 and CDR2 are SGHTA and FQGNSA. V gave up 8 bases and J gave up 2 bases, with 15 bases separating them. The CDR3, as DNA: TGTGCCAGCCACTACAGGGTTGGCAACTATGGCTACACCTTC. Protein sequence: CASHYRVGNYGYTF.

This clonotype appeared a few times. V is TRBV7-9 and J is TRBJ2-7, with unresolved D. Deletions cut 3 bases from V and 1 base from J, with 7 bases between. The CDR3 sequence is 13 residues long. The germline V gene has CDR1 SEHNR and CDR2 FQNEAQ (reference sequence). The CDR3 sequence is CASSFGRSYEQYV. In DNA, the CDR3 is TGTGCCAGCAGCTTTGGTAGGTCCTACGAGCAGTACGTC.

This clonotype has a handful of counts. CDR3 DNA sequence: TGCGCCAGCAGCTCGTCTAGCGAGCAGTTCTTC. Translation gives CASSSSSEQFF. The chain combines TRBV5-1 with TRBJ2-1; TRBD2 is a possible D gene (5 bases). The germline CDR1 and CDR2 sequences are SGHRS and YFSETQ. V was cut by 3 bases and J by 10 bases, with 8 bases left in between. This CDR3 contains 11 residues.

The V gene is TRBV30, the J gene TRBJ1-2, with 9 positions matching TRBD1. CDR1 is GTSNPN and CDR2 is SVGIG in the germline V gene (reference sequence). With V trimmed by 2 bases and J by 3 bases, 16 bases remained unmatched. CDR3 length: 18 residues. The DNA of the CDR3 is TGTGCCTGGAGTCCGTCCCTCGGACAGGGGCTATCCCACTATGGCTACACCTTC. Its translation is CAWSPSLGQGLSHYGYTF.

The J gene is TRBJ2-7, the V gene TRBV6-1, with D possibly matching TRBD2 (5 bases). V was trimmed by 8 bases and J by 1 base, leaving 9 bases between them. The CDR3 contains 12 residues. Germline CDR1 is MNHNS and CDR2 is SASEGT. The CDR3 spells CASRGLSYEQYF. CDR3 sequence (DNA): TGTGCCAGCCGGGGTCTTTCCTACGAGCAGTACTTC.

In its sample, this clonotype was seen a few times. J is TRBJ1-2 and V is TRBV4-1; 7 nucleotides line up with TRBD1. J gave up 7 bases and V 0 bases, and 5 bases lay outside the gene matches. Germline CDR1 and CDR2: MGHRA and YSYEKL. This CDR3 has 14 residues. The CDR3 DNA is TGCGCCAGCAGCCAAGAACAGGGGTGGGGTGGCTACACCTTC. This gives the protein CASSQEQGWGGYTF.

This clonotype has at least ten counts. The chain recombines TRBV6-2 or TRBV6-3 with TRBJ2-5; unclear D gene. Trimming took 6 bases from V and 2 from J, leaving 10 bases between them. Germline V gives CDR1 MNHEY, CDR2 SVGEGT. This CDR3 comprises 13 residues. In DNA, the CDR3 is TGTGCCAGCAGACCAAGGGAACAAGAGACCCAGTACTTC. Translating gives CASRPREQETQYF.

CDR3 region: CSARVGGDGYTF. CDR3 bases: TGCAGTGCTAGAGTCGGCGGGGATGGCTACACCTTC. The chain carries TRBV20-1 and TRBJ1-2; no reliable D call. The germline V gene encodes CDR1 DFQATT and CDR2 SNEGSKA (reference sequence). This CDR3 has 12 residues. With 1 base removed from V and 6 bases from J, the gap between germline ends came to 9 bases.

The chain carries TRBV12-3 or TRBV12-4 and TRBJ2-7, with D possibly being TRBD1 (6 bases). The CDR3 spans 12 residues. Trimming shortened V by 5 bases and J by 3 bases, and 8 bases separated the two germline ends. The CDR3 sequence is CASSPQGYEQYF. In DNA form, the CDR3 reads TGTGCCAGCAGTCCACAGGGCTACGAGCAGTACTTC.

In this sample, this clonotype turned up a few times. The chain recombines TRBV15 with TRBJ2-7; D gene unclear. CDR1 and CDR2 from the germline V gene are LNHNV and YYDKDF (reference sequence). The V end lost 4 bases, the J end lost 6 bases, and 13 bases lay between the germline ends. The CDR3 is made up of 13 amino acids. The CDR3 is CATSTRAAGEQYF. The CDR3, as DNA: TGTGCCACCAGCACCCGGGCCGCCGGCGAGCAGTACTTC.

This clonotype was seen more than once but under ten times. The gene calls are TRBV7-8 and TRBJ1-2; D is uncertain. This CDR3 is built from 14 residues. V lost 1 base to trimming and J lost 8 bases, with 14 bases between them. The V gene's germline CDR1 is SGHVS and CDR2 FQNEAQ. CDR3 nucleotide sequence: TGTGCCAGCAGCTTAGTCACGGCGGGAGACGGCTACACCTTC. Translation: CASSLVTAGDGYTF.

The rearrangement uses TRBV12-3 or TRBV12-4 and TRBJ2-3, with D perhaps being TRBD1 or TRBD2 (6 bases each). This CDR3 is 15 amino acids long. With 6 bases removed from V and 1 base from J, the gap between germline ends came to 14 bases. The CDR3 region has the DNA TGTGCCAGCAGACCGGGGGCATGGGGCACAGATACGCAGTATTTT. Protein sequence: CASRPGAWGTDTQYF.

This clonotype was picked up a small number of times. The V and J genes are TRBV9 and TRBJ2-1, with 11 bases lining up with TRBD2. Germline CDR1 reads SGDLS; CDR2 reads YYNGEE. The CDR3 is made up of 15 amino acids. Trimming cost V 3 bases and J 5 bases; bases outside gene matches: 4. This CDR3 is CASSALSGGDNEQFF. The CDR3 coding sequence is TGTGCCAGCAGCGCCCTTAGCGGGGGGGACAATGAGCAGTTCTTC.

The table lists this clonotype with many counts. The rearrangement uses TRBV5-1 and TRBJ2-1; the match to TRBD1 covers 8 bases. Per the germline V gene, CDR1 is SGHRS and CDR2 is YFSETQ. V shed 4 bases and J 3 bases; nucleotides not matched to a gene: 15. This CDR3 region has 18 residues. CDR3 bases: TGCGCCAGCAGCGGACCGCCTACACAGGGGGACCGCTACAATGAGCAGTTCTTC. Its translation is CASSGPPTQGDRYNEQFF.

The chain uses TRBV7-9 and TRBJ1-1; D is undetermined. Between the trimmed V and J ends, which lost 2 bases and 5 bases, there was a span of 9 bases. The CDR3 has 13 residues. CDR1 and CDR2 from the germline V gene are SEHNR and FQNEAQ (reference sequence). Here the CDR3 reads CASSLPGMTEAFF. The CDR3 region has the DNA TGTGCCAGCAGCTTACCGGGTATGACTGAAGCTTTCTTT.

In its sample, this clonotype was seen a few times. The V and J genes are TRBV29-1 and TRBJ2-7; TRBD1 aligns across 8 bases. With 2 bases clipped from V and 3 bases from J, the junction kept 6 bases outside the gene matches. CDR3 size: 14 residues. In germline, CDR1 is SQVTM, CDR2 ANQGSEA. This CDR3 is CSVERTGKNYEQYF. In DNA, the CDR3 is TGCAGCGTTGAACGGACAGGGAAGAACTACGAGCAGTACTTC.

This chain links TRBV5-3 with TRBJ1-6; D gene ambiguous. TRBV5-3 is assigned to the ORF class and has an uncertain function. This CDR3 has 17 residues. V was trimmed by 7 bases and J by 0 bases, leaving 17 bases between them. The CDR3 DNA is TGTGCCAGAGGAAGCGACGGGCGGGACTCCTATAATTCACCCCTCCACTTT. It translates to CARGSDGRDSYNSPLHF.

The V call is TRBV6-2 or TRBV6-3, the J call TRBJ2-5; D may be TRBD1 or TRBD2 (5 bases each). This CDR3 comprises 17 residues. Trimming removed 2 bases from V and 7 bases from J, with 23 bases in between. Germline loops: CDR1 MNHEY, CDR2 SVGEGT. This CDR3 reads CASSYTFRDRVAGTQYF. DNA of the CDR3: TGTGCCAGCAGTTACACGTTCAGGGACCGGGTCGCGGGGACCCAGTACTTC.

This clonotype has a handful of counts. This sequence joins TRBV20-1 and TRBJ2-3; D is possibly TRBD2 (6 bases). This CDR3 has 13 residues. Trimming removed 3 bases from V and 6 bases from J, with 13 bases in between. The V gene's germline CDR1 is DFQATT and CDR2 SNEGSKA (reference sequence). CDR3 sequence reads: CSASERGSDTQYF. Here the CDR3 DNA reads TGCAGTGCTAGTGAACGGGGGTCGGATACGCAGTATTTT.

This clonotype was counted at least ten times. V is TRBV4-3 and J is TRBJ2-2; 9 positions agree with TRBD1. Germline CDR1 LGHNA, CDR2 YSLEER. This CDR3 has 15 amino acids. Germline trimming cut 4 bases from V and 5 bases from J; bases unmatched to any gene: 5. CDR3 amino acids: CASSPGQGFTGELFF. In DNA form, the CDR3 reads TGCGCCAGCAGCCCGGGACAGGGTTTTACCGGGGAGCTGTTTTTT.